This T cell receptor (beta chain) is from a study of blood T cell repertoires in COVID-19. Overall study context: T cells, B-cell-depleted T cells, or PBMCs supplied cDNA or gDNA.

In the authors' workflow: Researchers report that nucleated cell counts were estimated from reference gene primer amplification. Sequencing was performed with immunoSEQ multiplex PCR; in TCRdb, only in-frame clones are kept and a portion is missing. Clonal size and the V and J genes are those of that table, whereas D and trimming came from the DNA. This sample has 240,000 or so clones; 88% occur once, and the top ten carry around 0.91%. From germline, CDR1 is SGHNT and CDR2 YENEEA. V gave up 1 base and J gave up 2 bases; unmatched junction bases: 7. This CDR3 region has 17 residues. Sequencing input: peripheral blood. The chain is built from TRBV11-3 and TRBJ2-1, with 8 bases lining up with TRBD2. The TCR originated in a woman in her thirties or forties who had recovered from COVID-19. The CDR3: CASSLGLLAGPYNEQFF. The CDR3 nucleotides are TGTGCCAGCAGCTTAGGTCTGCTAGCGGGCCCCTACAATGAGCAGTTCTTC.